This entry features one T cell receptor beta chain sequence. Antigen unknown. Full-length variable regions came from constant-region reverse primers plus semi-nested Nested Universal Primer A PCR. TCRdb redid the calling of the 5' RACE reads with MiXCR, one entry per CDR3 protein. Of under 60,000 distinct CDR3 sequences in the sample, around a quarter were seen once. Study observations and caveats: Greatest tumor Treg TCR overlap was with tumor naive CD4+ cells. Tumor memory CD4+ T cell TCR gene usage was found to cluster with blood and lymph node memory CD4+ cells and with lymph node naive CD4+ cells.

Naive CD4+ T cells were purified with Tregs depleted by CD25. The sequence came from a female donor with breast cancer. Sample: naive CD4+ T cells sorted from blood. Subset defined: naive CD4+ T cells, CD4+CD45RA+CD25-.

CDR3 DNA: TGCAGCGTTGAGACAGGGGGCGGCACAGATACGCAGTATTTT. Its protein is CSVETGGGTDTQYF. The genes are TRBV29-1 and TRBJ2-3; 10 nucleotides align to TRBD1. This CDR3 is built from 14 residues. V lost 3 bases to trimming and J lost 1 base; unmatched junction nucleotides: 1. The germline V gene encodes CDR1 SQVTM and CDR2 ANQGSEA.